This T cell receptor (beta chain) appears in the sequencing data of a study of OX40 agonist ivuxolimab in advanced cancers. Method: immunoSEQ multiplex PCR; TCRdb's copy keeps in-frame clones and lacks some. Of about 98,000 clones listed, 75% to 90% were seen once; the top ten hold over 0.65%. Germline values: CDR1 MDHEN, CDR2 SYDVKM. V lost 3 bases to trimming and J lost 2 bases, with 11 bases between them. The CDR3 extends over 15 amino acids. Source: CD4+ or CD8+ T cells sorted from blood, taken in a trial of the OX40 agonist ivuxolimab. The chain combines TRBV28 with TRBJ1-5, with D possibly being TRBD1 (5 bases). The source of this sequence is an adult with an advanced solid tumor such as melanoma, head and neck, liver or kidney cancer. Written as DNA, the CDR3 is TGTGCCAGCAGTTTGGCGGGGGAGGGCAATCAGCCCCAGCATTTT. Residues: CASSLAGEGNQPQHF. The full variable domain, completed using reference TRBV28 and TRBJ1-5, is DVKVTQSSRYLVKRTGEKVFLECVQDMDHENMFWYRQDPGLGLRLIYFSYDVKMKEKGDIPEGYSVSREKKERFSLILESASTNQTSMYLCASSLAGEGNQPQHFGDGTRLSIL.